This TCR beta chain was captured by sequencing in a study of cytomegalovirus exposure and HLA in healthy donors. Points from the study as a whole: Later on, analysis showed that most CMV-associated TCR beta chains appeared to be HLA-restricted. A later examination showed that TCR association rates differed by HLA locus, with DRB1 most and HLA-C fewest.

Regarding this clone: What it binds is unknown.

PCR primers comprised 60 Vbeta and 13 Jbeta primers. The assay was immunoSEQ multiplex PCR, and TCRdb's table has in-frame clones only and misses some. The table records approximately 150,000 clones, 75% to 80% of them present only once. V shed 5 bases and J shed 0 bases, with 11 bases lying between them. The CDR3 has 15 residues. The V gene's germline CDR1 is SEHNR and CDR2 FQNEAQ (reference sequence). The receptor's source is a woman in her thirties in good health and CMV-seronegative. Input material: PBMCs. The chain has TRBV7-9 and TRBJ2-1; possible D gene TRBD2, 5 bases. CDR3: CASSHPGSSYNEQFF. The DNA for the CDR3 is TGTGCCAGCAGCCACCCGGGAAGCTCCTACAATGAGCAGTTCTTC. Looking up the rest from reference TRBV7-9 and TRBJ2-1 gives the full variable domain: DTGVSQNPRHKITKRGQNVTFRCDPISEHNRLYWYRQTLGQGPEFLTYFQNEAQLEKSRLLSDRFSAERPKGSFSTLEIQRTEQGDSAMYLCASSHPGSSYNEQFFGPGTRLTVL.